This T cell receptor beta chain was recovered during a study of spatial heterogeneity in lung cancer. Study-wide background: Taken at a median of about two years after resection, follow-up PBMC samples underwent sequencing when available.

The V and J ends lost 3 bases and 2 bases respectively, with 16 bases between them. The germline gives CDR1 DFQATT, CDR2 SNEGSKA (reference sequence). This CDR3 is built from 15 residues. This clonotype has at least ten counts. Time point indicated: blood at routine non-recurrence follow-up after resection. TCRdb re-analysed the 5' RACE reads in MiXCR, keeping a single row per CDR3 protein. Of about 20,000 distinct CDR3 sequences listed, over 8% are singletons. The sample consisted of PBMCs, taken at follow-up. The chain couples TRBV20-1 to TRBJ1-2; a possible D gene is TRBD1 (6 bases). The sequence was collected from a female donor with early-stage non-small cell lung cancer. CDR3: CSASRSPTGNYGYTF. CDR3 in DNA: TGCAGTGCTAGCCGATCCCCCACAGGGAACTATGGCTACACCTTC.